The entry below gives a single TCR beta chain sequence along with its context. V was cut by 4 bases and J by 2 bases, with 22 bases left in between. The CDR3 runs 17 residues. Germline V lookup: CDR1 SGHRS, CDR2 YFSETQ. This sample is part of a study of technical replicates of blood from a handful of donors. Sequenced by immunoSEQ multiplex PCR; TCRdb stores in-frame clones only, minus some. The sample has about 83,000 clones; around 94% are singletons. The receptor was isolated from a human donor in good health. Sequencing was carried out using T cells isolated from PBMCs. The chain joins TRBV5-1 to TRBJ2-7; tentative D call: TRBD2 (7 bases). CDR3 in DNA: TGCGCCAGCAGCCCCACTTTCGGGGGGCTCCCCCCCTACGAGCAGTACTTC. It encodes CASSPTFGGLPPYEQYF.